Listed here is a single T cell receptor beta chain. Its antigen is not known. This specimen comes from a study of T-cell reconstitution after alpha-beta-depleted transplantation in children. Study-level points and caveats: Most T-cell counts and diversity one year after the transplant came from T cells that were newly produced. Elevated TCRbeta diversity at day 60 was traced, in some patients, to surviving recipient T cells and thymic progenitors. Reported findings indicate that, about two months after transplant, alpha-beta T cells came from several hundred expanded clones, which were derived from non-depleted graft cells.

This CDR3 contains 15 residues. V dropped 7 bases and J dropped 0 bases, with 13 bases sitting between them. Germline CDR1 and CDR2: SGHAT and FQNNGV. Using unique molecular identifiers, the investigators prepared the TCRbeta library. One entry per CDR3 protein, called by TCRdb with MiXCR from the PCR reads. The profile shows fewer than 550,000 distinct CDR3 sequences, about 10% of them singletons. V gene TRBV11-2 combines with J gene TRBJ2-1, with D hard to call. Sequenced material: PBMCs, taken before TCRalphabeta/CD19-depleted stem cell transplant. The clonotype comes from a child aged 2-15 years with inherited bone marrow failure, due to receive a stem cell transplant. CDR3 nucleotide sequence: TGTGCCAGCACCCCGATCCGAGGCTCCTACAATGAGCAGTTCTTC. It encodes CASTPIRGSYNEQFF.